This passage covers 21 T cell receptor beta chains from one sample sequenced in a study of blood T cell repertoires in COVID-19. Some clones are missing from TCRdb's copy, which holds only in-frame ones; the method was immunoSEQ multiplex PCR. The sample has about 310,000 clones, just under 90% seen once. The sample consisted of PBMCs or T cells enriched from blood (not recorded which). The receptor source for this set is a woman aged 25 to 45 who had recovered from COVID-19.

This clone has just one count. This rearrangement joins TRBV6-5 to TRBJ2-3, with 7 bases fitting TRBD1. This CDR3 is built from 15 residues. The J segment lost 1 base and the V segment lost 5 bases, leaving 6 bases of the junction unmatched. Germline values: CDR1 MNHEY, CDR2 SVGAGI. CDR3 nucleotides: TGTGCCAGCAGTACGACAGGGTTCGGCACAGATACGCAGTATTTT. Its translation: CASSTTGFGTDTQYF.

The chain uses TRBV10-3 and TRBJ2-4; 9 bases agree with TRBD2. The germline V gene has CDR1 ENHRY and CDR2 SYGVKD. This CDR3 is 18 amino acids long. Germline trimming cut 3 bases from V and 0 bases from J; bases unmatched to any gene: 9. CDR3 sequence reads: CAISDPPSGAIAKNIQYF. In DNA form, the CDR3 reads TGTGCCATCAGTGACCCGCCTAGCGGGGCCATAGCCAAAAACATTCAGTACTTC.

The chain recombines TRBV18 with TRBJ1-1; 10 positions match TRBD1. This CDR3 is 17 amino acids long. Germline CDR1 and CDR2: KGHSH and LQKENI. J gave up 1 base and V 3 bases, and 8 bases lay outside the gene matches. CDR3 in DNA: TGTGCCAGCTCACCTCGCCCCGGGACAGGGGCGAACACTGAAGCTTTCTTT. Protein product: CASSPRPGTGANTEAFF.

This rearrangement joins TRBV19 to TRBJ1-2; no definite D call. This CDR3 has 16 residues. Germline V gene sequence: CDR1 LNHDA, CDR2 SQIVND (reference sequence). The V end was cut by 7 bases, the J end by 7 bases, with 25 bases between. CDR3 sequence: CASTLKGGWTPLGYTF. In nucleotides, the CDR3 is TGTGCCAGTACCCTTAAGGGCGGGTGGACTCCCCTTGGCTACACCTTC.

The DNA for the CDR3 is TGCGCCAGCAGCTTGCTCGGACACTGGGGCTCAAGTAATGAAAAACTGTTTTTT. Protein: CASSLLGHWGSSNEKLFF. V usage is TRBV5-1 and J usage is TRBJ1-4; D perhaps matches TRBD1 (5 bases). The ends were cut back, 1 base at V and 4 bases at J, with 20 bases in the middle. This CDR3 is 18 amino acids long. Germline V CDR1 and CDR2: SGHRS, YFSETQ.

The V gene is TRBV9, the J gene TRBJ2-1, with TRBD2 matching 13 bases. Germline CDR1 and CDR2: SGDLS and YYNGEE. This CDR3 is 17 amino acids long. Germline trimming cut 2 bases from V and 5 bases from J; bases unmatched to any gene: 7. The CDR3 DNA reads TGTGCCAGCAGCGTCGGCCTTGGGACTAGCGGGGACAATGAGCAGTTCTTC. Its protein product is CASSVGLGTSGDNEQFF.

This sequence joins TRBV6-5 and TRBJ1-4; D is possibly TRBD1 (6 bases). V was cut by 5 bases and J by 5 bases, with 12 bases left in between. The CDR3 consists of 14 residues. Germline-derived CDR1 and CDR2 are MNHEY and SVGAGI. The CDR3 sequence is CASSRTELNEKLFF. Here the CDR3 DNA reads TGTGCCAGCAGTAGGACAGAACTAAATGAAAAACTGTTTTTT.

The V call is TRBV11-2, the J call TRBJ1-4; weak D call: TRBD1 (5 bases). The CDR3 has 16 residues. V was cut by 7 bases and J by 5 bases, with 20 bases left in between. Germline assignment: CDR1 SGHAT and CDR2 FQNNGV. The CDR3 protein is CASTQGAGIDNEKLFF. In DNA, the CDR3 is TGTGCCAGCACCCAAGGGGCAGGGATAGACAATGAAAAACTGTTTTTT.

The J gene is TRBJ2-1, the V gene TRBV5-5, with unresolved D. Between the trimmed V and J ends, which lost 1 base and 8 bases, there was a span of 25 bases. The CDR3 has 18 residues. Germline CDR1 is SGHKS and CDR2 is YYEKEE (reference sequence). Here the CDR3 reads CASSLRLPLPLLADEQFF. CDR3 bases: TGTGCCAGCAGCTTGAGGCTGCCATTACCCCTATTAGCTGATGAGCAGTTCTTC.

This clone has a single count. This chain connects TRBV19 to TRBJ2-1; 9 nucleotides line up with TRBD2. V lost 10 bases and J lost 3; bases outside the gene matches: 10. The CDR3 totals 15 residues. Germline V gives CDR1 LNHDA, CDR2 SQIVND (reference sequence). For the CDR3, the DNA is TGTGCCACTACGAAGAGCGGGAGGAACTACAATGAGCAGTTCTTC. It yields the protein CATTKSGRNYNEQFF.

Comment on this clone: This CDR3 is also generated by other DNA sequences in the sample. The rearrangement joins TRBV30 to TRBJ1-1; D gene ambiguous. Per germline, CDR1 GTSNPN and CDR2 SVGIG (reference sequence). The CDR3 extends over 13 amino acids. The ends were cut back, 0 bases at V and 3 bases at J, with 8 bases in the middle. CDR3: CAWSVHGDTEAFF. The CDR3 DNA reads TGTGCCTGGAGTGTACATGGTGACACTGAAGCTTTCTTT.

J is TRBJ2-7 and V is TRBV10-3, with 9 bases identical to TRBD1. The germline gives CDR1 ENHRY, CDR2 SYGVKD. This CDR3 comprises 13 residues. The V segment lost 11 bases and the J segment 6 bases; nucleotides outside the gene matches: 11. The CDR3 sequence is CALREQGASEQYF. Written as DNA, the CDR3 is TGTGCCCTGCGGGAACAGGGGGCTAGCGAGCAGTACTTC.

The chain carries TRBV6-6 and TRBJ1-4; D is unresolved. The germline V gene has CDR1 MNHNY and CDR2 SVGAGI (reference sequence). The CDR3 is 14 residues long. V lost 6 bases and J 0 bases, leaving 8 bases between the germline ends. CDR3 sequence (DNA): TGTGCCAGCAGGGAGGGTGCAACTAATGAAAAACTGTTTTTT. Protein: CASREGATNEKLFF.

The rearrangement links TRBV7-2 to TRBJ2-7, with 10 bases aligning to TRBD1. The V and J ends lost 5 bases and 0 bases, in that order; junction bases with no gene match: 13. This CDR3 is built from 18 residues. Looked up from germline, CDR1 is SGHTA and CDR2 is FQGNSA. The CDR3 region is CASSHPGQGWGLSYEQYF. The CDR3 bases are TGTGCCAGCAGCCATCCGGGACAGGGGTGGGGCCTCTCCTACGAGCAGTACTTC.

The chain is built from TRBV18 and TRBJ1-6, with 8 bases lining up with TRBD1. The J segment lost 8 bases and the V segment lost 3 bases, leaving 6 bases of the junction unmatched. Germline loops: CDR1 KGHSH, CDR2 LQKENI. CDR3 length: 15 amino acids. Here the CDR3 DNA reads TGTGCCAGCTCACCCACAGGGGGTAGCGATTCACCCCTCCACTTT. It codes for CASSPTGGSDSPLHF.

J is TRBJ2-3 and V is TRBV14; D gene unclear. V lost 1 base to trimming and J lost 2 bases, with 4 bases between them. The CDR3 has 13 amino acids. The V gene's germline CDR1 is SGHDN and CDR2 FVKESK. Here the CDR3 DNA reads TGTGCCAGCAGCCAAGTTCTCACAGATACGCAGTATTTT. The encoded protein is CASSQVLTDTQYF.

The chain combines TRBV6-5 with TRBJ1-1; D gene unclear. The CDR3 sequence is 12 residues long. V was trimmed by 8 bases and J by 7 bases, leaving 14 bases between them. Germline CDR1 and CDR2: MNHEY and SVGAGI. CDR3 DNA: TGTGCCAGCTTAGTACTCCGTCATGAAGCTTTCTTT. Its protein is CASLVLRHEAFF.

The chain joins TRBV24-1 to TRBJ2-2, with 7 bases lining up with TRBD2. CDR3 length: 16 residues. The V and J ends lost 4 bases and 0 bases, in that order; junction bases with no gene match: 4. Germline V gene lookup returns CDR1 KGHDR and CDR2 SFDVKD. In nucleotides, the CDR3 is TGTGCCACCAGTGACTCACTAGCGACGAACACCGGGGAGCTGTTTTTT. It specifies CATSDSLATNTGELFF.

V usage is TRBV6-4 and J usage is TRBJ2-3; D is possibly TRBD2 (5 bases). Trimming took 4 bases from V and 2 from J, leaving 13 bases between them. The CDR3 loop spans 15 amino acids. Germline V gene data show CDR1 as MRHNA and CDR2 as SNTAGT. CDR3 DNA: TGTGCCAGCAGTGGAAGTGGGAGCACCACAGATACGCAGTATTTT. This sequence encodes CASSGSGSTTDTQYF.

The rearrangement links TRBV3-1 (or the pseudogene TRBV3-2) to TRBJ2-1; 15 bases agree with TRBD2. CDR3 length equals 18 residues. Germline CDR1 and CDR2: LGHDT and YNNKEL (reference sequence). V gave up 5 bases and J gave up 0 bases; unmatched junction bases: 5. The CDR3 nucleotides are TGTGCCAGCAGCAGGACTAGCGGGAGGGATAGCTCCTACAATGAGCAGTTCTTC. Amino acids: CASSRTSGRDSSYNEQFF.

The chain employs TRBV11-2 and TRBJ2-1; D may be TRBD1 (6 bases). CDR1 SGHAT and CDR2 FQNNGV come from the germline V gene. With 3 bases removed from V and 9 bases from J, the gap between germline ends came to 18 bases. The CDR3 totals 15 residues. CDR3: CASSLIGQLDPEQFF. CDR3 nucleotide sequence: TGTGCCAGCAGCTTGATTGGACAGTTGGATCCTGAGCAGTTCTTC.